Sequencing of this TCR beta chain was carried out in a study of blood T cell repertoires in COVID-19. The V end lost 5 bases, the J end lost 1 base, and 12 bases lay between the germline ends. Looked up from germline, CDR1 is MNHEY and CDR2 is SMNVEV (reference sequence). The CDR3 runs 15 residues. Methods used by the authors: Quantification of nucleated cells was approximated via reference gene primer amplification. Clones were sequenced by immunoSEQ multiplex PCR, and TCRdb holds only the in-frame ones, with some missing. That table furnishes V, J and clone size, whereas the DNA furnished D and trimming. The data show about 190,000 clones, about nine tenths seen once.

Input material: peripheral blood. This chain joins TRBV27 and TRBJ1-3; D perhaps matches TRBD1 (5 bases). The receptor was isolated from a man aged 40-50 years with acute or convalescent COVID-19. CDR3 region: CASSRLGGSGNTIYF. As DNA, the CDR3 is TGTGCCAGCAGTCGTCTGGGGGGATCTGGAAACACCATATATTTT.